Below, one T cell receptor beta chain is given with its context. No cognate antigen has been identified for it. Base qualities are not at hand, and no much larger clone is one base apart. The data stem from a study of CD8 T cells in ankylosing spondylitis (dated by TCRdb to 2017 to 2019). The study in broad terms: The study set out to find disease-linked TCR variants by profiling T cell receptor beta repertoires in ankylosing spondylitis patients and healthy donors. Peripheral blood was sampled, and synovial fluid was additionally collected from ankylosing spondylitis patients. In total, the full study cohort was made up of over a hundred healthy donors and 25 ankylosing spondylitis patients. What the authors observed across the whole study: In peripheral blood, the disease-linked clones were found at relatively low frequencies and had a CD8+ phenotype. A TCR beta motif made up of about eight highly homologous amino acid variants appeared to be characteristic of blood from ankylosing spondylitis patients. Significant enrichment of the disease-linked clones was reported in matched synovial fluid samples from ankylosing spondylitis patients. Some TCR beta motif variants had previously been reported in synovial fluid and blood of reactive arthritis patients, which suggested common disease-initiation mechanisms.

The instrument was an Illumina HiSeq 2500. Quantitative 5'-RACE with molecular barcodes was the method used to prepare the TCR beta libraries. Processing in the source paper ran as follows. To identify disease-linked TCR variants, a new computational method was used, one built on a probabilistic model of VDJ rearrangement. TCRdb's own reprocessing of the public reads used fastp at Q25 and MiXCR and kept productive beta chains. Under each unique CDR3 protein, matching rows form one entry showing the most common genes and DNA. These V and J calls derive from TCRdb rather than the authors' analysis. The sample table contains 300,000 to 350,000 distinct CDR3 sequences; only one count was recorded for approximately 10% of them. The ten largest clones add up to about 10% of the sample. The germline ends are 16 bases apart after V is trimmed by 7 bases and J by 4 bases. Including the terminal cysteine and phenylalanine, the CDR3 comprises 14 residues. CDR3 DNA is the only sequence kept; it has 42 bases, read in frame from the first base.

The chain is encoded by TRBV12-3 or TRBV12-4 joined to TRBJ1-1; perhaps TRBD1 is the D gene, with 6 bases matching. Sequencing was carried out using blood, either unsorted or a sorted T cell fraction (not recorded which). This TCR derives from a female donor with ankylosing spondylitis or in good health (not recorded which). The sequenced DNA is TGTGCCAGCACCCTTGGGGGGCTAGGCACTGAAGCTTTCTTT. It specifies CASTLGGLGTEAFF.